Given below is one T cell receptor (beta chain) in context. Its matching antigen is unknown. This CDR3 contains 16 residues. J gave up 5 bases and V 6 bases, and 15 bases lay outside the gene matches. From germline, CDR1 is MDHEN and CDR2 SYDVKM. The data stem from a study of blood T cells in healthy people across ages. Primers used in a second PCR of roughly 6 to 11 cycles were a sample-barcoded 5' primer and a J-beta primer mix. TCRdb independently ran MiXCR on the 5' RACE reads; one entry per CDR3 protein. The repertoire holds about 1 million distinct CDR3 sequences, with around 25% as singletons. General observations from the study: Age advanced and TCR beta diversity per million T cells fell, roughly linearly.

In each sample, at least 6 million PBMCs were isolated. This sample also belongs to another study, concerning T cells of mothers and their children.

The source material was blood. The V and J genes are TRBV28 and TRBJ2-7; TRBD2 agrees at 8 bases. The receptor's source is a girl aged 2 to 10 in good health. CDR3: CASSPFGSGSANEQYF. Here the CDR3 DNA reads TGTGCCAGCAGCCCTTTTGGGAGCGGGAGTGCGAACGAGCAGTACTTC.